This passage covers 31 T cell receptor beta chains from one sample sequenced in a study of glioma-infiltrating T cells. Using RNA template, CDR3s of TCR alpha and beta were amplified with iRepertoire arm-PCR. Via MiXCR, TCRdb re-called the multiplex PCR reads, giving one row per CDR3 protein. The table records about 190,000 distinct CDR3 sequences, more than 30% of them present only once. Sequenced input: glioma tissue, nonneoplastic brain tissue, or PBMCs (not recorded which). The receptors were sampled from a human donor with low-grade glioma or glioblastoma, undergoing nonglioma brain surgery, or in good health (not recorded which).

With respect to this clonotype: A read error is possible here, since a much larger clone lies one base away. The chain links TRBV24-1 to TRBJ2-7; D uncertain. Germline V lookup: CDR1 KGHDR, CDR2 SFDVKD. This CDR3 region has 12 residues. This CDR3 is CATSAETSEQCF. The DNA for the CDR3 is TGTGCCACCAGTGCCGAAACCTCCGAGCAGTGCTTC.

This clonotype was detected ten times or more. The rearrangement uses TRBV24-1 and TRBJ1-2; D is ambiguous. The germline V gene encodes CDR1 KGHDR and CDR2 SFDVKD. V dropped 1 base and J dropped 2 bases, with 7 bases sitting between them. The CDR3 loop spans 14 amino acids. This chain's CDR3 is CATSDLSGNYGYTF. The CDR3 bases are TGTGCCACCAGTGATTTAAGCGGGAACTATGGCTACACCTTC.

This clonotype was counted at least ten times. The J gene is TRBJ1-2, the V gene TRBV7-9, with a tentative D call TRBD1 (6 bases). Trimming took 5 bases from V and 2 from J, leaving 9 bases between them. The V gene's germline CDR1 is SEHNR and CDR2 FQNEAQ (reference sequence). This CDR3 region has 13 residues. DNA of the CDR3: TGTGCCAGCAGCCACACAGGGAACTATGGCTACACCTTC. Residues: CASSHTGNYGYTF.

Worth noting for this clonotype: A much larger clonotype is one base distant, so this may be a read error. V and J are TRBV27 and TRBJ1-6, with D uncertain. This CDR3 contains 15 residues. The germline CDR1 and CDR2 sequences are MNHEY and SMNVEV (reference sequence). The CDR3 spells CASSAGRTYDSPLHF. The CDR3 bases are TGTGCCAGCAGTGCGGGCAGGACCTATGATTCACCCCTCCACTTT.

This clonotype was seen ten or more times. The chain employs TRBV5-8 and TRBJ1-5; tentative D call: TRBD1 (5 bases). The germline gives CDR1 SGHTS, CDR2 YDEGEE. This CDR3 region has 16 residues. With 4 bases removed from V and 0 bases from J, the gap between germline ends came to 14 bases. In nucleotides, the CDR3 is TGTGCCAGCAGCATTCGACAGCTCTATAGCAATCAGCCCCAGCATTTT. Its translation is CASSIRQLYSNQPQHF.

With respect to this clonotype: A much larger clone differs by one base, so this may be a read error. CDR3 amino acids: CASSLRQGGIWETQYF. DNA of the CDR3: TGTGCCAGCAGCCTCAGACAGGGTGGGATATGGGAGACCCAGTACTTC. This chain uses TRBV7-2 with TRBJ2-5; 7 positions agree with TRBD1. Germline loops: CDR1 SGHTA, CDR2 FQGNSA. This CDR3 region has 16 residues. Trimming took 5 bases from V and 5 from J; bases not matched to a gene: 14.

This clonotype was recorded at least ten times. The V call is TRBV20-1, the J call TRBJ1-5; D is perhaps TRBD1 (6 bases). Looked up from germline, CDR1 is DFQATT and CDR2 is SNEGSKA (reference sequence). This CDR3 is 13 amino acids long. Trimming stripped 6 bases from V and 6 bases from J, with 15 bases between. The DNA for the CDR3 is TGCAGTGCGATACTACAGGGAGGTCAGCCCCAGCATTTT. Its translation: CSAILQGGQPQHF.

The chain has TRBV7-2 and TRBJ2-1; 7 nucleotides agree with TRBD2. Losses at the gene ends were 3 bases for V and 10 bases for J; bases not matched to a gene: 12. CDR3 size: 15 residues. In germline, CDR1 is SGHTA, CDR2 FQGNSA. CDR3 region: CASSLGGALPYEQFF. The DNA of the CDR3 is TGTGCCAGCAGCTTGGGAGGGGCGCTTCCCTACGAGCAGTTCTTC.

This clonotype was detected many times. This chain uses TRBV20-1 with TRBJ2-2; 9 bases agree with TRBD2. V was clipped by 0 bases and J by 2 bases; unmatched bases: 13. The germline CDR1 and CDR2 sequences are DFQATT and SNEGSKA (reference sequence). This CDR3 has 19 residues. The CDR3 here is CSARDPTSGSSANTGELFF. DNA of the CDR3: TGCAGTGCTAGAGATCCGACTAGCGGAAGCTCGGCAAACACCGGGGAGCTGTTTTTT.

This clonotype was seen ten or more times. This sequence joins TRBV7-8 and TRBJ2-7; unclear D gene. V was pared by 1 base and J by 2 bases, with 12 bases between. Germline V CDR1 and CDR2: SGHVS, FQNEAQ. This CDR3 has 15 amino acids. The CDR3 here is CASSLDYPGPYEQYF. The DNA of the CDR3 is TGTGCCAGCAGCTTAGACTACCCAGGACCCTACGAGCAGTACTTC.

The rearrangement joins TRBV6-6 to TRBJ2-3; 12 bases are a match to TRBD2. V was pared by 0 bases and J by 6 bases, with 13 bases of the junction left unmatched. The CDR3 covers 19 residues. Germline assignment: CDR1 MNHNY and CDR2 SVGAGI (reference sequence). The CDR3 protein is CASSYSASGRAWGADTQYF. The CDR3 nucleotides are TGTGCCAGCAGTTACTCGGCTAGCGGGAGGGCCTGGGGTGCCGATACGCAGTATTTT.

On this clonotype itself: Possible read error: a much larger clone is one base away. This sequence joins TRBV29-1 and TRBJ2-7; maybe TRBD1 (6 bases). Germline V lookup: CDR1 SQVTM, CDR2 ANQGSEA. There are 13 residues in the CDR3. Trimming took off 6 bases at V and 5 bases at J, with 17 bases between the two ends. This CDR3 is CSVRQVAGDEQYF. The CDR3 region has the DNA TGCAGCGTCCGACAGGTGGCTGGTGACGAGCAGTACTTC.

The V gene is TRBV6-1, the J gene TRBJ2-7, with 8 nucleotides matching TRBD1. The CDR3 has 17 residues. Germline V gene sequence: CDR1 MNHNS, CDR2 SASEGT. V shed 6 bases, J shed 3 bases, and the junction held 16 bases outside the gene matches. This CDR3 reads CASSKDPRQGKGYEQYF. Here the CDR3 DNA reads TGTGCCAGCAGCAAAGATCCCCGACAGGGGAAAGGCTACGAGCAGTACTTC.

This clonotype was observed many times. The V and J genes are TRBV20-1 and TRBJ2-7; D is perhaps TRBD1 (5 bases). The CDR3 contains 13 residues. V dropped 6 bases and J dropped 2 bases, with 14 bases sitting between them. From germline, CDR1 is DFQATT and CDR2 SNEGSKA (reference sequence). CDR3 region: CSAGLRGPYEQYF. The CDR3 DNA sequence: TGCAGTGCAGGCCTAAGGGGCCCCTACGAGCAGTACTTC.

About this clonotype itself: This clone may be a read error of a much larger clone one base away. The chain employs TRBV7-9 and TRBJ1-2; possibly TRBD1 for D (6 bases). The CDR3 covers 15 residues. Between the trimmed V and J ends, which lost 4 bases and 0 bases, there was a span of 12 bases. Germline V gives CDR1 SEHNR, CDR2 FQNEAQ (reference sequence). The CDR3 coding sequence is TGTGCCAGCAGCTCGGGGGCCTTCGCTAACTATGGCTACACCTTC. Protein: CASSSGAFANYGYTF.

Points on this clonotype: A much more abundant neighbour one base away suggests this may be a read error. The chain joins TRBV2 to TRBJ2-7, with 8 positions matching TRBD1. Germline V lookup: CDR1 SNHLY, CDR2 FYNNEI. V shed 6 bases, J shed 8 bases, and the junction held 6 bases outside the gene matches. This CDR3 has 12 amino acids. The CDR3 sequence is CASSGQGSKQYF. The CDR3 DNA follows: TGTGCCAGCAGCGGACAGGGATCCAAGCAGTACTTC.

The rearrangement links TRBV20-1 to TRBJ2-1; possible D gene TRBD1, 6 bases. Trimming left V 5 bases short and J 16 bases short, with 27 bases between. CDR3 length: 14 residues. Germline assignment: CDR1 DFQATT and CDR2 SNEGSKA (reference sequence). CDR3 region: CSASGQRYGTEAFF. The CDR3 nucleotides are TGCAGTGCTTCCGGACAGCGGTACGGCACTGAAGCTTTCTTC.

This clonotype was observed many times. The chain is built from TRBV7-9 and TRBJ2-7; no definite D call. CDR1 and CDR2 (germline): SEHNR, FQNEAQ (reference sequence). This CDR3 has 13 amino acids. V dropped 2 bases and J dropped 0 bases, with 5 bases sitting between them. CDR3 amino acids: CASSLPRSYEQYF. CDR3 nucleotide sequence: TGTGCCAGCAGCTTACCCCGCTCCTACGAGCAGTACTTC.

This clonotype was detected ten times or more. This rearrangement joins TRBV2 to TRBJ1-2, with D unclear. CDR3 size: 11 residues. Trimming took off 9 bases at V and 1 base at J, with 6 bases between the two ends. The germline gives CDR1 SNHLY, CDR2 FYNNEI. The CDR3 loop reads CASHDNYGYTF. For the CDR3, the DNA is TGTGCCAGTCACGATAACTATGGCTACACCTTC.

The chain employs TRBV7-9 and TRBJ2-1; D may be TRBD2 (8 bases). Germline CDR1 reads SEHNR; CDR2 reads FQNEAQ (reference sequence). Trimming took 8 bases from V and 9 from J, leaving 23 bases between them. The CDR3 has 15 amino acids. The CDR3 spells CASRGGTELRCEQFF. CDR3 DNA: TGTGCCAGCCGCGGGGGGACAGAACTTCGCTGTGAGCAGTTCTTC.

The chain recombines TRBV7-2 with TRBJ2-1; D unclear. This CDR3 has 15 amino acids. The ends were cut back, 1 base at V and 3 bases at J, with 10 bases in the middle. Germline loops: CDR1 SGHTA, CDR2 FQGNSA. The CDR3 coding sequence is TGTGCCAGCAGCTTAGGGGCCAGCAGCTACAATGAGCAGTTCTTC. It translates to CASSLGASSYNEQFF. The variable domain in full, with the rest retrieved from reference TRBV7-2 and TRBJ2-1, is GAGVSQSPSNKVTEKGKDVELRCDPISGHTALYWYRQSLGQGLEFLIYFQGNSAPDKSGLPSDRFSAERTGGSVSTLTIQRTQQEDSAVYLCASSLGASSYNEQFFGPGTRLTVL.

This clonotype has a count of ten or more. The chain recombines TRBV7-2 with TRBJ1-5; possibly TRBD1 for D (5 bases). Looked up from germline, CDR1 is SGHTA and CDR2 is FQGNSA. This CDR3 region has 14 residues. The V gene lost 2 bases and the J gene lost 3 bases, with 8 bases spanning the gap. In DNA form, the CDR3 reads TGTGCCAGCAGCTTATCAGGGCCCAATCAGCCCCAGCATTTT. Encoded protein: CASSLSGPNQPQHF. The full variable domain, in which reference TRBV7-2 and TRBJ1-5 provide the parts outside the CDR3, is GAGVSQSPSNKVTEKGKDVELRCDPISGHTALYWYRQSLGQGLEFLIYFQGNSAPDKSGLPSDRFSAERTGGSVSTLTIQRTQQEDSAVYLCASSLSGPNQPQHFGDGTRLSIL.

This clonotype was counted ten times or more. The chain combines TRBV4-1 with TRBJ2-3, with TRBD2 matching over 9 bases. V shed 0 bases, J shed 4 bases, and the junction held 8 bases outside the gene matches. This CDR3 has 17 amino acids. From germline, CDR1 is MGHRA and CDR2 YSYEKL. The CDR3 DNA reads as TGCGCCAGCAGCCAAGATGGGGCGGGAGGGGGGGCAGATACGCAGTATTTT. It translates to CASSQDGAGGGADTQYF.

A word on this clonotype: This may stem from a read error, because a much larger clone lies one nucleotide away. CDR3: CAISPPTGTGSYEQYF. CDR3 nucleotide sequence: TGTGCCATCTCACCACCGACCGGGACAGGGTCCTACGAGCAGTACTTC. The chain is built from TRBV18 and TRBJ2-7; 9 bases line up with TRBD1. The CDR3 runs to 16 residues. CDR1 KGHSH and CDR2 LQKENI come from the germline V gene. Full variable domain (remainder filled in from reference TRBV18 and TRBJ2-7): NAGVMQNPRHLVRRRGQEARLRCSPMKGHSHVYWYRQLPEEGLKFMVYLQKENIIDESGMPKERFSAEFPKEGPSILRIQQVVRGDSAAYFCAISPPTGTGSYEQYFGPGTRLTVT.

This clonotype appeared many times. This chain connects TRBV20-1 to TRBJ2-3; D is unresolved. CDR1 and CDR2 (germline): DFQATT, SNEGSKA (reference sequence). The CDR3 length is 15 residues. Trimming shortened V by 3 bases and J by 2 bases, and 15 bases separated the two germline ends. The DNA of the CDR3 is TGCAGTGCTAGTTTACCCTACCCCCACACAGATACGCAGTATTTT. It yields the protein CSASLPYPHTDTQYF.

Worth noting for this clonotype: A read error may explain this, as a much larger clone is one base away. The CDR3 here is CASTTTGTIVYNEQFF. The CDR3 region has the DNA TGTGCCAGCACAACAACCGGGACTATCGTCTACAATGAGCAGTTCTTC. The genes are TRBV6-6 and TRBJ2-1; 7 bases match TRBD2. The trim removed 7 bases at V and 3 bases at J, leaving 12 bases unmatched. The CDR3 has 16 amino acids. Germline V lookup: CDR1 MNHNY, CDR2 SVGAGI (reference sequence).

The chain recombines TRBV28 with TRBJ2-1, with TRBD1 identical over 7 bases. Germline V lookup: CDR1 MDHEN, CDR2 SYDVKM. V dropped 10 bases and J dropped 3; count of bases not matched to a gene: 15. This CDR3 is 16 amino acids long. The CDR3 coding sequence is TGTGCCATCGAGGCCTATACAGGGGCTCGCTACAATGAGCAGTTCTTC. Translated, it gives CAIEAYTGARYNEQFF. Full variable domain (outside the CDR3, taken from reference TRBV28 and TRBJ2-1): DVKVTQSSRYLVKRTGEKVFLECVQDMDHENMFWYRQDPGLGLRLIYFSYDVKMKEKGDIPEGYSVSREKKERFSLILESASTNQTSMYLCAIEAYTGARYNEQFFGPGTRLTVL.

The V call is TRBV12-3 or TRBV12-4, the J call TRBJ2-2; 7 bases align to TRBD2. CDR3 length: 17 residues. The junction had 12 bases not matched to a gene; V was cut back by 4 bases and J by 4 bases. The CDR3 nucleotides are TGTGCCAGCAGTTATGGCCCGGGACTAACTAGCACCGGGGAGCTGTTTTTT. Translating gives CASSYGPGLTSTGELFF.

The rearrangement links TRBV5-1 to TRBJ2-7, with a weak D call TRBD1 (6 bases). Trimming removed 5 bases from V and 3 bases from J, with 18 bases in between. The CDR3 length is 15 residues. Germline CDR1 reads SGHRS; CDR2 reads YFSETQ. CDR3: CASRIGQWVYYEQYF. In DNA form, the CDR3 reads TGCGCCAGCAGGATCGGACAGTGGGTCTACTACGAGCAGTACTTC.

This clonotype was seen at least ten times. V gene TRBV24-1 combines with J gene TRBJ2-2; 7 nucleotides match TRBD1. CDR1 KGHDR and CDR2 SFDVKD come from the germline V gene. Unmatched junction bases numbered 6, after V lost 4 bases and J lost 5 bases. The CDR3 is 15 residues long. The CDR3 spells CATSEPGTATGELFF. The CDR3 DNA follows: TGTGCCACCAGTGAACCTGGGACAGCGACCGGGGAGCTGTTTTTT.

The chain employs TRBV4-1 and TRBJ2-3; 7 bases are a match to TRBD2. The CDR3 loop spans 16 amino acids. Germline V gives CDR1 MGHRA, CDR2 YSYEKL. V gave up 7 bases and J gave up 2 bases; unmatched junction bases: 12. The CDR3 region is CASILSTSGDTDTQYF. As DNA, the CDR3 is TGCGCCAGCATCCTAAGCACCAGCGGGGACACAGATACGCAGTATTTT.